The clone carrying this T cell receptor beta chain was recorded once. Antigen unknown. This record comes from a study of T cell responses to AZD1222 COVID-19 vaccine. Findings of the study overall: Only after the peak T cell response were repertoires sampled. At 160-218 and 743-854, vaccine-associated CD4 TCRs were dominant, and they spanned spike.

The germline V and J ends were trimmed by 8 bases and 5 bases, with 12 bases remaining between them. The V gene's germline CDR1 is SGHNT and CDR2 YENEEA. The CDR3 runs to 12 residues. Repertoires were generated with immunoSEQ multiplex PCR, while TCRdb's copy carries only in-frame clones and drops some. The sample includes under 140,000 clones, under 95% seen only once; the top ten take approximately 8%. The source of this sequence is an adult in good health. The gene calls are TRBV11-3 and TRBJ1-2; D not certain. The specimen comprised peripheral blood, sampled on day 0 of AZD1222 vaccination. The CDR3 loop is CASAGRDYGYTF. For the CDR3, the DNA is TGTGCCAGCGCGGGCAGAGATTATGGCTACACCTTC. Full variable domain (outside the CDR3, taken from reference TRBV11-3 and TRBJ1-2): EAGVVQSPRYKIIEKKQPVAFWCNPISGHNTLYWYLQNLGQGPELLIRYENEEAVDDSQLPKDRFSAERLKGVDSTLKIQPAELGDSAVYLCASAGRDYGYTFGSGTRLTVV.